Below, 23 T cell receptor beta chains from the same sample are listed, as sequenced in a study of control samples from healthy donors and cancer patients. The protocol was immunoSEQ multiplex PCR, while the TCRdb copy is restricted to in-frame clones and leaves out a portion. The sample has about 98,000 clones; 82% are singletons. Sequencing was done on a sample of blood. The receptors derive from a man between 60 and 75 years old in good health.

This clone appeared a single time. V and J are TRBV18 and TRBJ1-2; 8 bases are a match to TRBD1. This CDR3 has 15 amino acids. Trimming at V came to 5 bases and at J to 4 bases, leaving 9 bases not matched to a gene. CDR1 is KGHSH and CDR2 is LQKENI in the germline V gene. CDR3: CASSSKSGTGYGYTF. CDR3 nucleotides: TGTGCCAGCTCATCGAAGTCCGGGACAGGCTATGGCTACACCTTC.

The rearrangement links TRBV12-1 to TRBJ2-2; TRBD1, the D gene given by the table, was not confirmed from the DNA. TRBV12-1 is reported as a pseudogene. The CDR3 has 14 residues. The CDR3 region has the DNA TGTGCCAGCAGCTGCGACACGAACACCGGGGAGCTGTTTTTT. Amino acids: CASSCDTNTGELFF.

Notes on this clone: One end of the junction fails to match germline, which may point to a read error. The J gene is TRBJ1-1, the V gene TRBV30; tentative D call: TRBD1 (6 bases). The CDR3 is 17 residues long. CDR1 GTSNPN and CDR2 SVGIG come from the germline V gene (reference sequence). CDR3 in amino acids: CAWRLKPAGRGKGKVLF. The CDR3 nucleotides are TGTGCCTGGAGATTAAAACCCGCCGGAAGGGGGAAAGGAAAGGTTCTCTTT.

This chain uses TRBV5-1 with TRBJ2-7; TRBD2 matches 12 bases. This CDR3 spans 15 amino acids. Germline V lookup: CDR1 SGHRS, CDR2 YFSETQ. Trimming at V came to 5 bases and at J to 2 bases, leaving 5 bases not matched to a gene. This chain's CDR3 is CASSTGTSGPYEQYF. Written as DNA, the CDR3 is TGCGCCAGCAGTACCGGGACTAGCGGGCCCTACGAGCAGTACTTC.

This chain uses TRBV4-1 with TRBJ1-3; D gene unclear. The V end lost 1 base, the J end lost 0 bases, and 13 bases lay between the germline ends. Germline values: CDR1 MGHRA, CDR2 YSYEKL. The length of the CDR3 is 17 residues. Here the CDR3 reads CASSQGRGRRSGNTIYF. The CDR3, as DNA: TGCGCCAGCAGCCAAGGTCGAGGGAGGCGCTCTGGAAACACCATATATTTT.

The chain has TRBV19 and TRBJ2-1, with TRBD2 identical over 8 bases. This CDR3 spans 15 amino acids. J lost 3 bases, V lost 2 bases, and 3 bases had no gene match. Germline CDR1 LNHDA, CDR2 SQIVND (reference sequence). The CDR3 nucleotides are TGTGCCAGTAGTATACGGAGCGGGAGCTACAATGAGCAGTTCTTC. Its protein is CASSIRSGSYNEQFF.

The CDR3 loop is CASSYSGRKETQYF. The CDR3 DNA is TGTGCCAGCAGTTACTCCGGCAGGAAGGAGACCCAGTACTTC. The rearrangement links TRBV6-5 to TRBJ2-5, with D uncertain. V lost 0 bases and J lost 5, with 10 bases in between. The CDR3 has 14 amino acids. Germline assignment: CDR1 MNHEY and CDR2 SVGAGI.

The genes are TRBV13 and TRBJ2-7; D might be TRBD2 (6 bases). V was pared by 8 bases and J by 6 bases, with 11 bases between. Germline V gene lookup returns CDR1 PRHDT and CDR2 FYEKMQ (reference sequence). This CDR3 contains 11 residues. Here the CDR3 reads CASAGRGEQYF. Written as DNA, the CDR3 is TGTGCCAGCGCCGGGCGGGGCGAGCAGTACTTC.

The chain links TRBV4-2 to TRBJ1-4; 7 nucleotides line up with TRBD1. In germline, CDR1 is LGHNA, CDR2 YNFKEQ. This CDR3 has 13 amino acids. Germline trimming cut 4 bases from V and 8 bases from J; bases unmatched to any gene: 4. The CDR3 is CASSLWDSEKLFF. In DNA form, the CDR3 reads TGTGCCAGCAGCCTTTGGGACAGCGAAAAACTGTTTTTT.

The chain employs TRBV20-1 and TRBJ2-7, with no clear D. CDR3 length: 11 residues. The V gene's germline CDR1 is DFQATT and CDR2 SNEGSKA (reference sequence). The CDR3: CSVRLAYEQYF. The CDR3 DNA follows: TGCAGCGTAAGGCTAGCCTACGAGCAGTACTTC.

V is TRBV30 and J is TRBJ2-2; TRBD1 might be the D (5 bases). Germline CDR1 GTSNPN, CDR2 SVGIG (reference sequence). V was pared by 2 bases and J by 5 bases, with 9 bases between. This CDR3 region has 13 residues. Here the CDR3 DNA reads TGTGCCTGGAGTTCCCAGGGTACCGGGGAGCTGTTTTTT. Amino acid sequence: CAWSSQGTGELFF.

The J gene is TRBJ2-7, the V gene TRBV5-1; 7 nucleotides match TRBD1. The CDR3 is 15 residues long. The J segment lost 0 bases and the V segment lost 4 bases, leaving 7 bases of the junction unmatched. CDR1 SGHRS and CDR2 YFSETQ come from the germline V gene. CDR3 residues: CASSRARDSSYEQYF. The DNA of the CDR3 is TGCGCCAGCAGCCGGGCCCGGGACAGCTCCTACGAGCAGTACTTC.

The rearrangement joins TRBV11-2 to TRBJ1-3, with D hard to call. Germline values: CDR1 SGHAT, CDR2 FQNNGV. With 4 bases removed from V and 0 bases from J, the gap between germline ends came to 7 bases. The CDR3 consists of 14 residues. The CDR3 here is CASSSQISGNTIYF. CDR3 nucleotides: TGTGCCAGCAGCTCCCAAATCTCTGGAAACACCATATATTTT.

The CDR3 DNA is TGTGCCTGGACAGCCTATAATTCACCCCTCCACTTT. This encodes CAWTAYNSPLHF. The rearrangement uses TRBV30 and TRBJ1-6, with D hard to call. V was pared by 4 bases and J by 2 bases, with 3 bases between. This CDR3 spans 12 amino acids. Germline lookup yields CDR1 GTSNPN and CDR2 SVGIG (reference sequence).

The V call is TRBV5-4, the J call TRBJ1-2; perhaps TRBD1 as D (6 bases). CDR1 SGHNT and CDR2 YYREEE come from the germline V gene (reference sequence). CDR3 length equals 15 residues. Deletions cut 4 bases from V and 3 bases from J, with 16 bases between. The DNA for the CDR3 is TGTGCCAGCAGCCCAGGACAGTATTTGGACTATGGCTACACCTTC. It codes for CASSPGQYLDYGYTF.

CDR3 DNA: TGTGCCAGCAGGGATCCACTTAACGGGGAGCTGTTTTTT. Protein: CASRDPLNGELFF. The chain joins TRBV9 to TRBJ2-2, with no clear D. The CDR3 runs 13 residues. Germline-derived CDR1 and CDR2 are SGDLS and YYNGEE. V was clipped by 5 bases and J by 7 bases, with 12 bases between them.

The J gene is TRBJ2-3, the V gene TRBV7-6; 12 nucleotides match TRBD2. The CDR3 sequence is 16 residues long. J gave up 1 base and V 6 bases, and 5 bases lay outside the gene matches. From germline, CDR1 is SGHVS and CDR2 FNYEAQ. CDR3 sequence reads: CASRPRLAGGTDTQYF. The CDR3 nucleotides read TGTGCCAGCAGACCTAGACTAGCGGGGGGCACAGATACGCAGTATTTT.

V usage is TRBV9 and J usage is TRBJ1-4; 7 bases agree with TRBD1. V lost 4 bases and J lost 0; bases outside the gene matches: 9. The CDR3 contains 17 residues. CDR1 and CDR2 from the germline V gene are SGDLS and YYNGEE. The CDR3 nucleotides are TGTGCCAGCAGCTCGGAAGGAGGACAGGCAACTAATGAAAAACTGTTTTTT. This codes for CASSSEGGQATNEKLFF.

This clone was picked up a small number of times. The rearrangement uses TRBV14 and TRBJ1-1; D call uncertain. The germline CDR1 and CDR2 sequences are SGHDN and FVKESK. Trimming shortened V by 7 bases and J by 4 bases, and 16 bases separated the two germline ends. This CDR3 comprises 14 residues. CDR3 residues: CASIPLTVGTEAFF. In nucleotides, the CDR3 is TGTGCCAGCATCCCGCTTACAGTGGGCACTGAAGCTTTCTTT.

The chain couples TRBV24-1 to TRBJ1-6; 7 bases agree with TRBD1. Germline V gives CDR1 KGHDR, CDR2 SFDVKD. The CDR3 spans 14 residues. V was pared by 5 bases and J by 9 bases, with 6 bases of the junction left unmatched. The CDR3 here is CATSGLQGGSPLHF. The CDR3 nucleotides read TGTGCCACCAGTGGTCTGCAGGGGGGTTCACCCCTCCACTTT.

The chain joins TRBV6-5 to TRBJ1-4; possible D gene TRBD1, 5 bases. This CDR3 region has 14 residues. Germline V lookup: CDR1 MNHEY, CDR2 SVGAGI. The V gene lost 7 bases and the J gene lost 7 bases, with 16 bases spanning the gap. CDR3 sequence reads: CASTPGLGGEKLFF. The CDR3 DNA follows: TGTGCCAGCACTCCGGGGCTGGGGGGTGAAAAACTGTTTTTT.

The rearrangement uses TRBV6-5 and TRBJ1-1; D unresolved. The CDR3 spans 16 residues. Trimming pared 2 bases from V and 1 base from J, leaving 14 bases between. Germline V gene lookup returns CDR1 MNHEY and CDR2 SVGAGI. The CDR3 is CASSYGSLVRNTEAFF. In DNA, the CDR3 is TGTGCCAGCAGTTACGGTTCGTTGGTGAGGAACACTGAAGCTTTCTTT.

This clone was counted once. This chain connects TRBV28 to TRBJ1-4; D is ambiguous. With 2 bases removed from V and 4 bases from J, the gap between germline ends came to 11 bases. The CDR3 totals 15 residues. Germline lookup yields CDR1 MDHEN and CDR2 SYDVKM. Written as DNA, the CDR3 is TGTGCCAGCAGTTTACCTCGAGGGATTAATGAAAAACTGTTTTTT. This codes for CASSLPRGINEKLFF.